This T cell receptor beta chain was identified in a study of blood T cells in healthy people across ages. The CDR3 runs 13 residues. V was shortened by 0 bases and J by 4 bases, with 9 bases between the two germline ends. Germline CDR1 DFQATT, CDR2 SNEGSKA (reference sequence). This clonotype was detected many times. PCR was performed a second time for about 7 to 11 cycles using a sample-barcoded 5' primer and a J-beta primer mix. MiXCR was run by TCRdb on the 5' RACE reads, yielding one entry per CDR3 protein. The sample gives hundreds of thousands of distinct CDR3 sequences, roughly 30% of which show up once; less than 20% is in the top ten.

The rearrangement joins TRBV20-1 to TRBJ1-2; D ambiguous. The TCR was taken from a woman aged 80 or older in good health. Material for sequencing was blood. The CDR3 DNA reads TGCAGTGCTAGAGAGACGGGGAGCTATGGCTACACCTTC. This gives the protein CSARETGSYGYTF.